The source of this T cell receptor beta chain is a study of T cells in Graves' hyperthyroidism and ophthalmopathy. General study findings and limits: A 13 V-J model separated ophthalmopathy from stable hyperthyroidism. In the blood, most expanded thyroid clonotypes above 0.001 appeared as well.

Each 10 ml fresh peripheral blood draw supplied the PBMCs. Details on this clonotype: Its antigen remains unidentified.

The CDR3 extends over 18 amino acids. Trimming at V came to 2 bases and at J to 4 bases, leaving 6 bases not matched to a gene. Germline CDR1 reads SGHTA; CDR2 reads FQGTGA. TCR beta CDR3 region amplification was performed from RNA transcripts. TCR CDR3 underwent first-round RT-PCR with the HTBI primer set. TCRdb processed the multiplex PCR reads anew with MiXCR; each CDR3 protein has one entry. The sample holds 250,000 to 300,000 distinct CDR3 sequences, over 15% seen once. This sequence originates from a woman in her fifties or sixties with Graves' ophthalmopathy. The sample consisted of blood. V is TRBV7-3 and J is TRBJ2-3; 16 bases line up with TRBD2. As DNA, the CDR3 is TGTGCCAGCAGCTTAGCGGGACTAGCGGGGGGGCAGTCAGATACGCAGTATTTT. This translates into CASSLAGLAGGQSDTQYF.